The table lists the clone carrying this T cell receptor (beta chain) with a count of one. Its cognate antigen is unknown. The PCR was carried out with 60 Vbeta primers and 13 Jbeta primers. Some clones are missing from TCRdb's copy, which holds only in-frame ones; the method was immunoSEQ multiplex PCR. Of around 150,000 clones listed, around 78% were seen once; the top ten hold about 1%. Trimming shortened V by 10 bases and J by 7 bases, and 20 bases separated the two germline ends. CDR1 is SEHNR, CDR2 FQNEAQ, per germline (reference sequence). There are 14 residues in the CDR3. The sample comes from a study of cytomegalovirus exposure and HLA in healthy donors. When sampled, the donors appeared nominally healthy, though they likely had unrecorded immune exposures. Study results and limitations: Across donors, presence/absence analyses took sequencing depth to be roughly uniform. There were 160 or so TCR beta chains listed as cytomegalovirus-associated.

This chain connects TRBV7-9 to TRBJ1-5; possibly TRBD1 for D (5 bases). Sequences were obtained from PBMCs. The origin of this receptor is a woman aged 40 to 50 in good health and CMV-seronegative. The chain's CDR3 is CATSEGGVSQPQHF. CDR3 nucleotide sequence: TGTGCCACCTCAGAGGGAGGGGTATCCCAGCCCCAGCATTTT.